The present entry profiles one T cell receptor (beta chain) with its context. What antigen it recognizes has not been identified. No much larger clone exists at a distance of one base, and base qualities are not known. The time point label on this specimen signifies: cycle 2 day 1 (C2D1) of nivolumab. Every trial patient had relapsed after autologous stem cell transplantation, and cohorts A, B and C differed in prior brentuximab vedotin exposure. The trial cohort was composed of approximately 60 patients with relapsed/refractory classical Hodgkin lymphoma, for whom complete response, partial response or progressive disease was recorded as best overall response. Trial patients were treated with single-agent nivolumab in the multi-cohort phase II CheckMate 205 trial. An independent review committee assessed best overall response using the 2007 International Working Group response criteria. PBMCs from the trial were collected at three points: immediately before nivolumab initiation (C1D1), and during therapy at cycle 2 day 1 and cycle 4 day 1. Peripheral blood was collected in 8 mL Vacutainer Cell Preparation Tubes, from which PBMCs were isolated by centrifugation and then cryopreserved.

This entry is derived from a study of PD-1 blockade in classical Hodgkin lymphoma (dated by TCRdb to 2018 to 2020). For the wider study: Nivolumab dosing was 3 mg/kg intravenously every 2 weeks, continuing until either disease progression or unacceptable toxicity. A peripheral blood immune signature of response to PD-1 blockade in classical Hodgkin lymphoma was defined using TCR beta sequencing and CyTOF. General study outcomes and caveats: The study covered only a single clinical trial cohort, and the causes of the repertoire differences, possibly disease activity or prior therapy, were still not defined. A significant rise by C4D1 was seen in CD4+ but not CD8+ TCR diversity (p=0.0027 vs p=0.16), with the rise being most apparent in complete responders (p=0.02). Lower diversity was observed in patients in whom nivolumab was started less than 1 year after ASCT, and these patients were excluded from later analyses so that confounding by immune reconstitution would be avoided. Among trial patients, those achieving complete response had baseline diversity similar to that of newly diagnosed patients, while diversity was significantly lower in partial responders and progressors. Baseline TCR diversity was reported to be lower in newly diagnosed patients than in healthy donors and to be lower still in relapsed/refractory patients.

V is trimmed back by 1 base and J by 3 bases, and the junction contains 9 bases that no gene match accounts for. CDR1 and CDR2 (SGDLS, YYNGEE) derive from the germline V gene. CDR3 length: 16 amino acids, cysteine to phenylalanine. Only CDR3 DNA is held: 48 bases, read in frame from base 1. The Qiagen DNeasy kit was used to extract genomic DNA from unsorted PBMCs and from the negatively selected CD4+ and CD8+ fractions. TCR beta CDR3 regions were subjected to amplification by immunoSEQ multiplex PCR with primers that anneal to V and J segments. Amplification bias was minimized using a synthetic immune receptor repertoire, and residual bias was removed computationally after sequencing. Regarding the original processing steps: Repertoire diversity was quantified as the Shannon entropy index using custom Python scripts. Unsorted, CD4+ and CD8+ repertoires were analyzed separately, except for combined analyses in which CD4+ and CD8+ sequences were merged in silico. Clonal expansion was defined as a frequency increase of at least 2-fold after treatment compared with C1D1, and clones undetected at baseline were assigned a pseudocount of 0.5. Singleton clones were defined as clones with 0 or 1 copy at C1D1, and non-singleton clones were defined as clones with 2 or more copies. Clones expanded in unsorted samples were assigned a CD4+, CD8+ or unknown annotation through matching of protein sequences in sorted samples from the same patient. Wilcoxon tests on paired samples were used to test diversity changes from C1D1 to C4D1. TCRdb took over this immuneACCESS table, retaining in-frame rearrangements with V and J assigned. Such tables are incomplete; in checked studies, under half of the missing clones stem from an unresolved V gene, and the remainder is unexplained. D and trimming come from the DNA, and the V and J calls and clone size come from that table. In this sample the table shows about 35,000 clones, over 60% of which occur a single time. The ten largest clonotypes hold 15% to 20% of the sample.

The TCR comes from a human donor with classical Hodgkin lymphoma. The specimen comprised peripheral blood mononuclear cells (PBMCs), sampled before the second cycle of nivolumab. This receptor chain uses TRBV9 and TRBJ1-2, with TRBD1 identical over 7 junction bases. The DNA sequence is TGTGCCAGCAGCGTAAGCGGACAGGCGCCCGACTATGGCTACACCTTC. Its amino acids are CASSVSGQAPDYGYTF. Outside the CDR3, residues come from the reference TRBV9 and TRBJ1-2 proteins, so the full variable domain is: DSGVTQTPKHLITATGQRVTLRCSPRSGDLSVYWYQQSLDQGLQFLIQYYNGEERAKGNILERFSAQQFPDLHSELNLSSLELGDSALYFCASSVSGQAPDYGYTFGSGTRLTVV.